One and the same sample provided the 9 T cell receptor beta chains below, sequenced in a study of T cells after yellow fever vaccination. One entry per CDR3 protein, called by TCRdb with MiXCR from the 5' RACE reads. Seen here are 45,000 to 75,000 distinct CDR3 sequences, approximately 6.1% observed once, and the top ten hold roughly a third. This specimen consisted of PBMCs, either bulk or a sorted T-cell subset (CD4+, CD8+, memory, or dextramer-sorted; not recorded which), obtained on the day of the yellow fever booster vaccination. These receptors came from a man between 18 and 29 years old who received the YFV17D yellow fever vaccine.

In this sample, this clonotype turned up many times. V and J are TRBV5-1 and TRBJ2-3; TRBD1 aligns across 7 bases. V shed 3 bases and J 6 bases; nucleotides not matched to a gene: 4. The CDR3 is 13 residues long. Looked up from germline, CDR1 is SGHRS and CDR2 is YFSETQ. The CDR3 nucleotides read TGCGCCAGCAGCTGGCAGGGGGACGATACGCAGTATTTT. Protein product: CASSWQGDDTQYF.

V usage is TRBV24-1 and J usage is TRBJ2-1; 7 bases agree with TRBD2. V lost 4 bases to trimming and J lost 9 bases; unmatched junction nucleotides: 17. This CDR3 spans 17 amino acids. Germline CDR1 reads KGHDR; CDR2 reads SFDVKD. CDR3 DNA sequence: TGTGCCACCAGTGACGCCTCGGGGGGACTTAGTAGTTTTGAGCAGTTCTTC. Its translation: CATSDASGGLSSFEQFF.

This clonotype came up many times. V is TRBV4-1 and J is TRBJ1-1; D is uncertain. Trimming took 4 bases from V and 1 from J, leaving 10 bases between them. Germline CDR1 reads MGHRA; CDR2 reads YSYEKL. The CDR3 sequence is 14 residues long. CDR3 DNA sequence: TGCGCCAGCAGCCCAGGTGGGAGGAACACTGAAGCTTTCTTT. Residues: CASSPGGRNTEAFF.

This clonotype was seen a few times. This rearrangement joins TRBV7-3 to TRBJ2-2, with TRBD1 as a possible D gene (5 bases). CDR1 is SGHTA and CDR2 is FQGTGA in the germline V gene. The ends were cut back, 8 bases at V and 3 bases at J, with 13 bases in the middle. CDR3 size: 14 residues. This chain's CDR3 is CASASRADTGELFF. The CDR3, as DNA: TGTGCCAGCGCGAGCAGGGCGGACACCGGGGAGCTGTTTTTT. Combining the CDR3 with reference TRBV7-3 and TRBJ2-2 gives the whole variable domain GAGVSQTPSNKVTEKGKYVELRCDPISGHTALYWYRQSLGQGPEFLIYFQGTGAADDSGLPNDRFFAVRPEGSVSTLKIQRTERGDSAVYLCASASRADTGELFFGEGSRLTVL.

This clonotype was picked up many times. The chain uses TRBV5-6 and TRBJ2-2; 8 bases fit TRBD2. CDR3 length: 13 amino acids. The junction had 2 bases not matched to a gene; V was cut back by 1 base and J by 9 bases. CDR1 and CDR2 (germline): SGHDT, YYEEEE. CDR3 DNA: TGTGCCAGCAGCTTGAGCGGGGGCAGGGAGCTGTTTTTT. As protein: CASSLSGGRELFF.

This clonotype was seen repeatedly, ten times or more. V is TRBV29-1 and J is TRBJ2-7; 8 bases align to TRBD1. Trimming removed 2 bases from V and 5 bases from J; junction bases left unmatched: 8. Germline CDR1 reads SQVTM; CDR2 reads ANQGSEA. This CDR3 is built from 14 residues. The CDR3 region has the DNA TGCAGCGTTGAATTGCAGGGGGCCCTTGACGAGCAGTACTTC. Protein sequence: CSVELQGALDEQYF.

This clonotype was detected ten times or more. The V gene is TRBV12-3 or TRBV12-4, the J gene TRBJ2-3, with D possibly TRBD1 on 5 matching bases. Trimming shortened V by 1 base and J by 5 bases, and 7 bases separated the two germline ends. The CDR3 extends over 13 amino acids. The CDR3 coding sequence is TGTGCCAGCAGTTTAGTCCAGGGAGATACGCAGTATTTT. It translates to CASSLVQGDTQYF.

This clonotype was seen repeatedly, ten times or more. The chain joins TRBV5-1 to TRBJ1-2; 9 bases are shared with TRBD1. The V and J ends lost 5 bases and 2 bases, in that order; junction bases with no gene match: 4. Germline-derived CDR1 and CDR2 are SGHRS and YFSETQ. The CDR3 extends over 14 amino acids. The CDR3 sequence is CASRLTGGNYGYTF. CDR3 coding DNA: TGCGCCAGCAGACTTACAGGGGGCAACTATGGCTACACCTTC.

This clonotype was picked up a small number of times. The chain joins TRBV5-6 to TRBJ2-5; no clear D. Per germline, CDR1 SGHDT and CDR2 YYEEEE. Deletions cut 1 base from V and 1 base from J, with 5 bases between. The CDR3 has 13 residues. CDR3 coding DNA: TGTGCCAGCAGCTTGAACAGCCAAGAGACCCAGTACTTC. It is translated as CASSLNSQETQYF. Full variable domain (remainder filled in from reference TRBV5-6 and TRBJ2-5): DAGVTQSPTHLIKTRGQQVTLRCSPKSGHDTVSWYQQALGQGPQFIFQYYEEEERQRGNFPDRFSGHQFPNYSSELNVNALLLGDSALYLCASSLNSQETQYFGPGTRLLVL.